This T cell receptor (beta chain) appears in the sequencing data of a study of shared clonotypes between healthy human individuals. Profiling relied on immunoSEQ multiplex PCR, and the TCRdb table lists in-frame clones only, not all of them. Of some 650,000 clones listed, less than 98% were seen once; the top ten hold around 0.058%. The germline gives CDR1 MNHNY, CDR2 SVGAGI (reference sequence). The J segment lost 7 bases and the V segment lost 2 bases, leaving 7 bases of the junction unmatched. The CDR3 runs 15 residues. The J gene is TRBJ2-1, the V gene TRBV6-6, with 8 bases lining up with TRBD2. The clonotype originates from a woman in her twenties or thirties in good health. Sequencing was performed on naive CD4+ T cells sorted from blood. The subset was: CD45RA+ positively selected. The CDR3 coding sequence is TGTGCCAGCAGTTACGCGGGGGGCGCAGAGAATGAGCAGTTCTTC. This codes for CASSYAGGAENEQFF.